The 23 T cell receptor beta chains below all came from one sample that was sequenced in a study of monozygotic twins with inflammatory bowel disease (dated by TCRdb to between 2018 and 2021). The method behind the library was 5' RACE. This sample was sequenced with an Illumina HiSeq 2500. One entry per CDR3 protein sequence results from the TCRdb reprocessing of the reads, with DNA left out. This sample's listing comprises about 450,000 distinct CDR3 sequences. The top ten clones comprise about 2.3% of the sample. The specimen was blood. The receptors come from a human donor with ulcerative colitis or Crohn's disease, or a healthy co-twin of an affected twin (not recorded which).

The chain carries TRBV20-1 and TRBJ1-1; TCRdb selects TRBD1, and the lack of DNA leaves this call unchecked. Germline V CDR1 and CDR2: DFQATT, SNEGSKA (reference sequence). This CDR3 contains 13 residues. The CDR3 reads CSARGGGTTQAFF.

This chain links TRBV5-1 with TRBJ1-1; the TCRdb D gene call, TRBD1, has no DNA to confirm it. The CDR3 sequence is 15 residues long. CDR1 is SGHRS and CDR2 is YFSETQ in the germline V gene. The chain's CDR3 is CASSLEGGQSTEAFF.

V is TRBV20-1 and J is TRBJ2-2; TCRdb lists TRBD2, though no DNA is available to test this call. The CDR3 extends over 14 amino acids. Germline V gives CDR1 DFQATT, CDR2 SNEGSKA (reference sequence). CDR3 sequence reads: CSASLAGDTGELFF.

The V call is TRBV28, the J call TRBJ1-2. The CDR3 contains 12 residues. Germline CDR1 and CDR2: MDHEN and SYDVKM. The CDR3: CASRTGSYGYTF.

The chain couples TRBV5-1 to TRBJ2-7; checking the TCRdb D call of TRBD2 is not possible without DNA. Germline loops: CDR1 SGHRS, CDR2 YFSETQ. This CDR3 is 11 amino acids long. CDR3 protein: CASRQEDEQYF.

The chain links TRBV5-1 to TRBJ2-2. CDR3 size: 14 residues. Germline CDR1 and CDR2: SGHRS and YFSETQ. The CDR3 protein is CASSLFGTTGELFF. The full variable domain, with the rest looked up from reference TRBV5-1 and TRBJ2-2, is KAGVTQTPRYLIKTRGQQVTLSCSPISGHRSVSWYQQTPGQGLQFLFEYFSETQRNKGNFPGRFSGRQFSNSRSEMNVSTLELGDSALYLCASSLFGTTGELFFGEGSRLTVL.

The chain links TRBV12-3 or TRBV12-4 to TRBJ1-5. The CDR3 runs 15 residues. CDR3 protein: CASSLSGFGNQPQHF.

The chain employs TRBV4-1 and TRBJ2-3; TCRdb indicates TRBD2, and absent DNA this call remains unverified. The germline CDR1 and CDR2 sequences are MGHRA and YSYEKL. This CDR3 has 18 residues. CDR3 amino acids: CASSQSFLTSGPADTQYF.

This CDR3 is CASSSQDRGNTIYF. The chain recombines TRBV12-3 or TRBV12-4 with TRBJ1-3; the D call from TCRdb, TRBD1, cannot be confirmed without DNA. The CDR3 is 14 amino acids.

The chain is built from TRBV12-3 or TRBV12-4 and TRBJ2-2. This CDR3 is 15 amino acids long. CDR3: CASSFSGQNTGELFF.

V and J are TRBV29-1 and TRBJ2-7; TCRdb selects TRBD2, and the lack of DNA leaves this call unchecked. The CDR3 runs to 11 residues. The germline V gene encodes CDR1 SQVTM and CDR2 ANQGSEA. The CDR3: CSVRKGYEQYF.

J is TRBJ2-1 and V is TRBV20-1; the D gene TCRdb calls, TRBD2, cannot be checked with no DNA. Germline CDR1 DFQATT, CDR2 SNEGSKA (reference sequence). This CDR3 region has 16 residues. The CDR3 spells CSANPGTSGPYNEQFF.

The genes are TRBV5-1 and TRBJ2-7; TCRdb proposes TRBD1, but this gene call is untestable without DNA. Germline lookup yields CDR1 SGHRS and CDR2 YFSETQ. The CDR3 has 15 residues. The CDR3 here is CASSEAPTGDYEQYF.

This chain joins TRBV5-1 and TRBJ2-7. The CDR3 is 15 residues long. Looked up from germline, CDR1 is SGHRS and CDR2 is YFSETQ. The CDR3 sequence: CASSPIFDTSFEQYF.

The chain combines TRBV6-2 or TRBV6-3 with TRBJ2-7. CDR1 is MNHEY, CDR2 SVGEGT, per germline. This CDR3 is built from 13 residues. The CDR3 spells CASMQDSSYEQYF.

The chain carries TRBV5-1 and TRBJ2-1; TCRdb's assignment of TRBD1 cannot be checked, as there is no DNA. The CDR3 totals 15 residues. CDR1 and CDR2 (germline): SGHRS, YFSETQ. CDR3 sequence reads: CASSRQGQGHNEQFF.

The chain has TRBV30 and TRBJ1-2; checking the TCRdb D call of TRBD1 is not possible without DNA. This CDR3 region has 12 residues. From germline, CDR1 is GTSNPN and CDR2 SVGIG (reference sequence). The chain's CDR3 is CSQGDRAGGYTF.

The chain carries TRBV12-3 or TRBV12-4 and TRBJ2-2; the D gene TCRdb calls, TRBD1, cannot be checked with no DNA. There are 15 residues in the CDR3. The CDR3 loop is CASTFRGGNTGELFF.

The V gene is TRBV5-1, the J gene TRBJ2-2; TCRdb proposes TRBD1, but this gene call is untestable without DNA. The CDR3 extends over 14 amino acids. Germline assignment: CDR1 SGHRS and CDR2 YFSETQ. The CDR3 protein is CASSAFLGAGELFF. The complete variable domain, with remaining parts taken from reference TRBV5-1 and TRBJ2-2, reads KAGVTQTPRYLIKTRGQQVTLSCSPISGHRSVSWYQQTPGQGLQFLFEYFSETQRNKGNFPGRFSGRQFSNSRSEMNVSTLELGDSALYLCASSAFLGAGELFFGEGSRLTVL.

CDR3: CASSLLQGASEAFF. The rearrangement links TRBV13 to TRBJ1-1; TCRdb reports TRBD1, a call that lacks DNA to check it against. Looked up from germline, CDR1 is PRHDT and CDR2 is FYEKMQ (reference sequence). The CDR3 is 14 residues long.

The chain couples TRBV6-2 or TRBV6-3 to TRBJ2-1; TCRdb's D gene call, TRBD1, goes unchecked for lack of DNA. The CDR3 covers 14 residues. Per germline, CDR1 MNHEY and CDR2 SVGEGT. The CDR3 loop is CASSYWGGYNEQFF.

The V call is TRBV6-2 or TRBV6-3, the J call TRBJ2-1; TCRdb's D call of TRBD2 is untestable without DNA. The CDR3 consists of 17 residues. Germline V CDR1 and CDR2: MNHEY, SVGEGT. This CDR3 reads CASSPRRDYLSYNEQFF.

This chain connects TRBV5-5 to TRBJ2-1; as DNA is missing, the TRBD2 call by TCRdb cannot be tested. Germline lookup yields CDR1 SGHKS and CDR2 YYEKEE (reference sequence). This CDR3 is 14 amino acids long. The CDR3 reads CASSMGLATNEQFF.